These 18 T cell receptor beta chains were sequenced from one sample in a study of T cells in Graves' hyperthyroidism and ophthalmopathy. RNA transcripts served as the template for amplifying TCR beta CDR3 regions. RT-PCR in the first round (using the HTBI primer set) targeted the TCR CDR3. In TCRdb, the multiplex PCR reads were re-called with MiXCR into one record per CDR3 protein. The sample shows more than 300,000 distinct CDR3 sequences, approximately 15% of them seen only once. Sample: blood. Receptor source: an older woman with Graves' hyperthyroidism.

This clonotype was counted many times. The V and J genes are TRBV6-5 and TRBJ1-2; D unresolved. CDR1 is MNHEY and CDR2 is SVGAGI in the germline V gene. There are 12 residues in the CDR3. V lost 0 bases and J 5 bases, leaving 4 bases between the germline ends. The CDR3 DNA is TGTGCCAGCAGTTACTCTGGTTATGGCTACACCTTC. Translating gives CASSYSGYGYTF.

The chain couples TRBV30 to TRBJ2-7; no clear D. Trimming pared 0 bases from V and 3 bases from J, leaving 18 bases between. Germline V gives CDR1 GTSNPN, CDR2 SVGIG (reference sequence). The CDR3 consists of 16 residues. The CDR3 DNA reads TGTGCCTGGAGTGTAAAGTCTTACTCTAGGGTCTACGAGCAGTACTTC. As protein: CAWSVKSYSRVYEQYF.

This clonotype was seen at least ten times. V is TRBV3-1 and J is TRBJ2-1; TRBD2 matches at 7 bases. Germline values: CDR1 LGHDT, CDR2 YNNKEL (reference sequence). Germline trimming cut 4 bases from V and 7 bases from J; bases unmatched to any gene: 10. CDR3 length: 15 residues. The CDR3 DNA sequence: TGTGCCAGCAGCCGAGGGACGGGACTACTTAATGAGCAGTTCTTC. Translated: CASSRGTGLLNEQFF.

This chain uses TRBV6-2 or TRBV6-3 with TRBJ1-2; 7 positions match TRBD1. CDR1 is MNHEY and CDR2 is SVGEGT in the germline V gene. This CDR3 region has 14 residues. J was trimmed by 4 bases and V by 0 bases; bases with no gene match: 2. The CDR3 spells CASSYSRDSYGYTF. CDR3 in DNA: TGTGCCAGCAGTTACTCCCGGGACAGCTATGGCTACACCTTC.

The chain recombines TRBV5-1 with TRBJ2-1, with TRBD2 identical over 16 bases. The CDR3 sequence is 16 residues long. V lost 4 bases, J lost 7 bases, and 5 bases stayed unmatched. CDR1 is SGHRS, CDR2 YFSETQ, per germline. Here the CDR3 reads CASSDGTSGRDNEQFF. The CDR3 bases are TGCGCCAGCAGCGATGGGACTAGCGGGAGGGATAATGAGCAGTTCTTC.

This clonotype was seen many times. The chain's CDR3 is CARVDRSGYGYTF. For the CDR3, the DNA is TGTGCCAGGGTGGACAGGTCGGGCTATGGCTACACCTTC. The gene calls are TRBV2 and TRBJ1-2; 7 bases are shared with TRBD1. The germline gives CDR1 SNHLY, CDR2 FYNNEI. The CDR3 covers 13 residues. The V gene end was trimmed by 9 bases and the J gene end by 4 bases; junction bases not matched to a gene: 8.

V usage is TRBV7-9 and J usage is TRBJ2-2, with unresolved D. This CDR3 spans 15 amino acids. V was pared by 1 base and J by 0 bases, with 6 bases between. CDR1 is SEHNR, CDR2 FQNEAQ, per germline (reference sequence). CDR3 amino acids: CASSLEPTNTGELFF. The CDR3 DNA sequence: TGTGCCAGCAGCTTAGAACCTACGAACACCGGGGAGCTGTTTTTT.

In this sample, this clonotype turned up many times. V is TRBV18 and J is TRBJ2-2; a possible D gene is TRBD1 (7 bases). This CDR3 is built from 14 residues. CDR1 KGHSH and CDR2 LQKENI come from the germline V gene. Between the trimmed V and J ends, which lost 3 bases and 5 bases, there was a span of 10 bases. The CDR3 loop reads CASSPTGRTGELFF. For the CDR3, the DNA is TGTGCCAGCTCACCGACAGGGAGGACCGGGGAGCTGTTTTTT.

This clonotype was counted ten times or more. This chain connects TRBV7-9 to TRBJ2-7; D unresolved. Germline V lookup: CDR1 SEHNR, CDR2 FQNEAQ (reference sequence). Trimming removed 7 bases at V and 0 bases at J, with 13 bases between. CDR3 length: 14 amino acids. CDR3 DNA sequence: TGTGCCAGCACCCGACCCGAGACCTCCTACGAGCAGTACTTC. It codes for CASTRPETSYEQYF. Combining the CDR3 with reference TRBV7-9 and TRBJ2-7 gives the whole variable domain DTGVSQNPRHKITKRGQNVTFRCDPISEHNRLYWYRQTLGQGPEFLTYFQNEAQLEKSRLLSDRFSAERPKGSFSTLEIQRTEQGDSAMYLCASTRPETSYEQYFGPGTRLTVT.

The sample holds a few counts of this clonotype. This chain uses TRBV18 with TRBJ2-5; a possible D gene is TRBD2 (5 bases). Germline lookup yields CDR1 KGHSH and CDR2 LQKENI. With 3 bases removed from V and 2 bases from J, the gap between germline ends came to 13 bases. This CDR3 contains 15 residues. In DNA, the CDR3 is TGTGCCAGCTCACCGGGGTCGGCGGGTCAAGAGACCCAGTACTTC. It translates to CASSPGSAGQETQYF.

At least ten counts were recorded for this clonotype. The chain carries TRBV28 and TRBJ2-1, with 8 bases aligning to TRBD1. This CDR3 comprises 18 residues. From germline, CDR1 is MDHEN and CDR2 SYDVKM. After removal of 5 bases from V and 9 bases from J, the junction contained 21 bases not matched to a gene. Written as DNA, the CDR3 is TGTGCCAGCAGTACCAGCCTGGGCTGGCAGGGGGCCGGTCGTGAGCAGTTCTTC. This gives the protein CASSTSLGWQGAGREQFF. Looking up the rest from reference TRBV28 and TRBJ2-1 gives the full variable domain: DVKVTQSSRYLVKRTGEKVFLECVQDMDHENMFWYRQDPGLGLRLIYFSYDVKMKEKGDIPEGYSVSREKKERFSLILESASTNQTSMYLCASSTSLGWQGAGREQFFGPGTRLTVL.

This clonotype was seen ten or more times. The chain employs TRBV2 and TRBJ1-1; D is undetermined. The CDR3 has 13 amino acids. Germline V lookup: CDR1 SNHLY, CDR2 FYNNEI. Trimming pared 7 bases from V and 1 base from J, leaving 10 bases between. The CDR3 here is CASNYGENTEAFF. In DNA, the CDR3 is TGTGCCAGCAACTATGGGGAGAACACTGAAGCTTTCTTT.

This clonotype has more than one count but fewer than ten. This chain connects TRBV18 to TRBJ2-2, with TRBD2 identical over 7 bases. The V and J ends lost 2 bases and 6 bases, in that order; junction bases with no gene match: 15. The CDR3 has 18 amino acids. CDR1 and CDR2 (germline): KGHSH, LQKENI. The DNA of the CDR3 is TGTGCCAGCTCACCATCGGGCAGAGTCGAACTAGCGTCCGGGGAGCTGTTTTTT. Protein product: CASSPSGRVELASGELFF.

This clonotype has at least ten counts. The CDR3 DNA follows: TGTGCCAGCAGCCTCAATCCGGGACAGGGCGAGCAGTACTTC. It specifies CASSLNPGQGEQYF. The J gene is TRBJ2-7, the V gene TRBV7-3; 9 bases map to TRBD1. Germline CDR1 is SGHTA and CDR2 is FQGTGA. CDR3 length: 14 amino acids. J lost 6 bases, V lost 5 bases, and 8 bases had no gene match.

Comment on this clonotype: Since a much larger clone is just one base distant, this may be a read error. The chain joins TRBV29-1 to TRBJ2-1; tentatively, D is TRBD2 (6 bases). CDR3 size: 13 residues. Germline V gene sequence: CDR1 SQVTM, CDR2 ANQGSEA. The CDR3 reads CSASRGSYNEQLF. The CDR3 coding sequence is TGCAGCGCCTCGCGGGGCTCCTACAATGAGCAGCTCTTC.

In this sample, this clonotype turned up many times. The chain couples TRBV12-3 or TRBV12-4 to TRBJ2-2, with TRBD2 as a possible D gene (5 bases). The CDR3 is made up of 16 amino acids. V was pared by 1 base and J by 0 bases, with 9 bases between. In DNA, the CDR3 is TGTGCCAGCAGTTTAGGGTCGGGATCGAACACCGGGGAGCTGTTTTTT. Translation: CASSLGSGSNTGELFF.

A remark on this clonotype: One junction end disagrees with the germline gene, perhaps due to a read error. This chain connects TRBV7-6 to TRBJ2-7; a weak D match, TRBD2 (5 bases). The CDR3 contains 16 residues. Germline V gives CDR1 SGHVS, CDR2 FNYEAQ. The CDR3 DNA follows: TGTGCCAGCAGCCTTTTGAGCGGTGGGATTACCTACGAGCGGTACTTC. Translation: CASSLLSGGITYERYF. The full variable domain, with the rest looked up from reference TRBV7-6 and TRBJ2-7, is GAGVSQSPRYKVTKRGQDVALRCDPISGHVSLYWYRQALGQGPEFLTYFNYEAQQDKSGLPNDRFSAERPEGSISTLTIQRTEQRDSAMYRCASSLLSGGITYERYFGPGTRLTVT.

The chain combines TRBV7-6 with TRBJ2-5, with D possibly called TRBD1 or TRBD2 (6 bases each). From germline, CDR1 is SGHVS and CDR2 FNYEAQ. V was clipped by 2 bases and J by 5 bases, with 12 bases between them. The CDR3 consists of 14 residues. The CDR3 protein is CASSLRGADETQYF. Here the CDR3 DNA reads TGTGCCAGCAGCTTAAGGGGGGCCGACGAGACCCAGTACTTC.